These T cell receptor beta chains were read from a single sample in a study of blood T cell repertoires in COVID-19. The table came from immunoSEQ multiplex PCR; TCRdb's copy has only in-frame clones and leaves some out. Among about 200,000 clones listed, 85% to 90% were seen once. Material: peripheral blood. Receptors were obtained from a man aged 55 to 70 with acute or convalescent COVID-19. The CDR3 runs from the conserved cysteine through the conserved F or W. Each record gives: J gene, CDR3 length, D gene, V gene, clone size, CDR3 protein, CDR3 DNA. The D gene is left open where the match is weak. Rows may omit the clone size; those that give it use once, few, many or a size class.

j_call: TRBJ1-2
cdr3_length: 15
d_call: .
v_call: TRBV12-5
clone_size: .
cdr3_aa: CASLDTGKSNYGYTF
cdr3_nt: TGTGCTAGTTTAGATACAGGGAAGTCTAACTATGGCTACACCTTC

j_call: TRBJ2-1
cdr3_length: 15
d_call: TRBD1
v_call: TRBV28
clone_size: .
cdr3_aa: CASSLGGTGANEQFF
cdr3_nt: TGTGCCAGCAGTTTGGGCGGGACAGGGGCCAATGAGCAGTTCTTC

j_call: TRBJ1-1
cdr3_length: 14
d_call: .
v_call: TRBV2
clone_size: .
cdr3_aa: CASSTQMGRTEAFF
cdr3_nt: TGTGCCAGCAGCACCCAAATGGGGCGAACTGAAGCTTTCTTT

j_call: TRBJ1-1
cdr3_length: 17
d_call: TRBD1
v_call: TRBV7-2
clone_size: .
cdr3_aa: CASIRGQGGARGTEAFF
cdr3_nt: TGTGCCAGCATCCGGGGACAGGGTGGGGCCCGGGGCACTGAAGCTTTCTTT

j_call: TRBJ2-3
cdr3_length: 15
d_call: TRBD2
v_call: TRBV27
clone_size: once
cdr3_aa: CASSLGWRGRNTQYF
cdr3_nt: TGTGCCAGCAGTTTGGGCTGGCGGGGGAGGAATACGCAGTATTTT

j_call: TRBJ1-1
cdr3_length: 11
d_call: .
v_call: TRBV3-1/TRBV3-2
clone_size: few
cdr3_aa: CASSQAGEAFF
cdr3_nt: TGTGCCAGCAGCCAGGCAGGGGAAGCTTTCTTT

j_call: TRBJ2-6
cdr3_length: 19
d_call: TRBD1
v_call: TRBV5-6
clone_size: .
cdr3_aa: CASSNDGRDRVRGANVLTF
cdr3_nt: TGTGCCAGCAGCAACGATGGAAGGGACAGGGTGCGCGGGGCCAACGTCCTGACTTTC

j_call: TRBJ2-6
cdr3_length: 20
d_call: TRBD2
v_call: TRBV9
clone_size: few
cdr3_aa: CASSGKVGRAFLSGANVLTF
cdr3_nt: TGTGCCAGCAGCGGGAAAGTGGGGAGGGCTTTTCTATCTGGGGCCAACGTCCTGACTTTC

j_call: TRBJ2-1
cdr3_length: 13
d_call: .
v_call: TRBV12-3/TRBV12-4
clone_size: .
cdr3_aa: CASSLSSVDEQFF
cdr3_nt: TGTGCCAGCAGTTTATCGAGCGTCGATGAGCAGTTCTTC

j_call: TRBJ2-7
cdr3_length: 16
d_call: TRBD2
v_call: TRBV24-1
clone_size: .
cdr3_aa: CATSDPGLAGAYEQYF
cdr3_nt: TGTGCCACCAGTGACCCAGGACTAGCGGGCGCCTACGAGCAGTACTTC

j_call: TRBJ1-1
cdr3_length: 15
d_call: TRBD1
v_call: TRBV9
clone_size: .
cdr3_aa: CASSEGTALNTEAFF
cdr3_nt: TGTGCCAGCAGCGAGGGGACAGCTTTGAACACTGAAGCTTTCTTT

j_call: TRBJ1-3
cdr3_length: 16
d_call: .
v_call: TRBV19
clone_size: .
cdr3_aa: CASSRAAGGTGNTIYF
cdr3_nt: TGTGCCAGTAGCCGCGCCGCAGGAGGGACTGGAAACACCATATATTTT

j_call: TRBJ2-3
cdr3_length: 14
d_call: .
v_call: TRBV5-1
clone_size: .
cdr3_aa: CASNEVEGTDTQYF
cdr3_nt: TGCGCCAGCAACGAGGTCGAGGGCACAGATACGCAGTATTTT

j_call: TRBJ1-6
cdr3_length: 14
d_call: .
v_call: TRBV18
clone_size: .
cdr3_aa: CASSRDTGVSPLHF
cdr3_nt: TGTGCCAGCTCACGCGACACGGGGGTGTCACCCCTCCACTTT

j_call: TRBJ2-7
cdr3_length: 15
d_call: .
v_call: TRBV6-5
clone_size: once
cdr3_aa: CASSYLDSFSYEQYF
cdr3_nt: TGTGCCAGCAGTTACTTGGACAGCTTTTCCTACGAGCAGTACTTC

j_call: TRBJ1-1
cdr3_length: 13
d_call: .
v_call: TRBV4-3
clone_size: .
cdr3_aa: CASSQDSRAEAFF
cdr3_nt: TGCGCCAGCAGCCAAGACTCCCGGGCTGAAGCTTTCTTT

j_call: TRBJ2-7
cdr3_length: 17
d_call: .
v_call: TRBV4-1
clone_size: .
cdr3_aa: CASSQDGRGGAQNEQYF
cdr3_nt: TGCGCCAGCAGCCAAGATGGGAGGGGGGGGGCGCAGAACGAGCAGTACTTC

j_call: TRBJ2-2
cdr3_length: 14
d_call: .
v_call: TRBV30
clone_size: .
cdr3_aa: CAWKVSRNTGELFF
cdr3_nt: TGTGCCTGGAAAGTGTCGAGGAACACCGGGGAGCTGTTTTTT

j_call: TRBJ2-3
cdr3_length: 18
d_call: .
v_call: TRBV7-8
clone_size: once
cdr3_aa: CASSLGPLYDVSTDTQYF
cdr3_nt: TGTGCCAGCAGCTTAGGTCCCCTATATGATGTTAGCACAGATACGCAGTATTTT

j_call: TRBJ1-2
cdr3_length: 14
d_call: .
v_call: TRBV9
clone_size: .
cdr3_aa: CASSSRLNNYGYTF
cdr3_nt: TGTGCCAGCAGCTCCCGACTCAATAACTATGGCTACACCTTC

j_call: TRBJ1-4
cdr3_length: 15
d_call: TRBD1
v_call: TRBV3-1/TRBV3-2
clone_size: .
cdr3_aa: CASSPTRTGREKLFF
cdr3_nt: TGTGCCAGCAGCCCTACTCGGACAGGGCGGGAAAAACTGTTTTTT

j_call: TRBJ1-4
cdr3_length: 17
d_call: TRBD1
v_call: TRBV7-3
clone_size: few
cdr3_aa: CASSCPSYRGSCEKLFF
cdr3_nt: TGTGCCAGCAGCTGCCCCTCGTACAGGGGGAGTTGCGAAAAACTGTTTTTT

j_call: TRBJ2-5
cdr3_length: 15
d_call: .
v_call: TRBV7-6
clone_size: .
cdr3_aa: CASSLEFDDGETQYF
cdr3_nt: TGTGCCAGCAGCTTAGAGTTCGACGACGGGGAGACCCAGTACTTC

j_call: TRBJ1-2
cdr3_length: 14
d_call: .
v_call: TRBV6-7
clone_size: many
cdr3_aa: CASSYSPGRGGYTF
cdr3_nt: TGTGCCAGCAGTTACTCGCCGGGCCGGGGTGGCTACACCTTC

j_call: TRBJ2-5
cdr3_length: 15
d_call: TRBD2
v_call: TRBV11-3
clone_size: .
cdr3_aa: CASSLASGAQETQYF
cdr3_nt: TGTGCCAGCAGCTTGGCTAGCGGGGCGCAAGAGACCCAGTACTTC

j_call: TRBJ1-1
cdr3_length: 15
d_call: TRBD1
v_call: TRBV10-3
clone_size: .
cdr3_aa: CAISAQGQSGTEAFF
cdr3_nt: TGTGCCATCAGTGCTCAGGGACAGAGTGGCACTGAAGCTTTCTTT

j_call: TRBJ2-5
cdr3_length: 14
d_call: .
v_call: TRBV27
clone_size: .
cdr3_aa: CASGVGPGGETQYF
cdr3_nt: TGTGCCAGCGGAGTGGGGCCGGGTGGGGAGACCCAGTACTTC

j_call: TRBJ1-3
cdr3_length: 16
d_call: TRBD1
v_call: TRBV29-1
clone_size: few
cdr3_aa: CSVEEDRVNSGNTIYF
cdr3_nt: TGCAGCGTTGAGGAGGACAGGGTGAACTCTGGAAACACCATATATTTT

j_call: TRBJ2-1
cdr3_length: 15
d_call: TRBD2
v_call: TRBV5-1
clone_size: .
cdr3_aa: CASSPTASGESGQFF
cdr3_nt: TGCGCCAGCAGCCCCACGGCTAGCGGGGAGTCCGGGCAGTTCTTC

j_call: TRBJ2-3
cdr3_length: 19
d_call: TRBD2
v_call: TRBV7-2
clone_size: .
cdr3_aa: CASSLAVSSGGASTDTQYF
cdr3_nt: TGTGCCAGCAGCTTAGCGGTTTCTAGCGGGGGGGCGAGCACAGATACGCAGTATTTT

j_call: TRBJ1-2
cdr3_length: 15
d_call: TRBD1
v_call: TRBV7-2
clone_size: .
cdr3_aa: CASSLGHGQGHGYTF
cdr3_nt: TGTGCCAGCAGCTTAGGACACGGACAGGGGCATGGCTACACCTTC

j_call: TRBJ1-5
cdr3_length: 15
d_call: TRBD1
v_call: TRBV4-1
clone_size: many
cdr3_aa: CASSWTGEGNQPQHF
cdr3_nt: TGCGCCAGCAGCTGGACAGGGGAGGGCAATCAGCCCCAGCATTTT

j_call: TRBJ1-3
cdr3_length: 19
d_call: .
v_call: TRBV5-1
clone_size: .
cdr3_aa: CASSLPTRIGSNRGNTIYF
cdr3_nt: TGCGCCAGCAGCTTGCCGACACGGATTGGGTCTAACCGGGGGAACACCATATATTTT

j_call: TRBJ2-4
cdr3_length: 16
d_call: .
v_call: TRBV5-1
clone_size: .
cdr3_aa: CASSLSILAGPHIQYF
cdr3_nt: TGCGCCAGCAGCTTGTCGATTTTGGCGGGGCCGCACATTCAGTACTTC

j_call: TRBJ2-7
cdr3_length: 15
d_call: .
v_call: TRBV11-2
clone_size: .
cdr3_aa: CASSNRGLHSYEQYF
cdr3_nt: TGTGCCAGCAGCAACCGGGGGTTACACTCTTACGAGCAGTACTTC

j_call: TRBJ2-5
cdr3_length: 15
d_call: .
v_call: TRBV9
clone_size: .
cdr3_aa: CASSVAPGPQETQYF
cdr3_nt: TGTGCCAGCAGCGTAGCTCCAGGGCCCCAAGAGACCCAGTACTTC

j_call: TRBJ1-1
cdr3_length: 15
d_call: TRBD1
v_call: TRBV9
clone_size: .
cdr3_aa: CASSKPTGLNTEAFF
cdr3_nt: TGTGCCAGCAGCAAACCGACAGGGTTGAACACTGAAGCTTTCTTT

j_call: TRBJ1-5
cdr3_length: 16
d_call: TRBD1
v_call: TRBV19
clone_size: .
cdr3_aa: CASRPTGQGHNQPQHF
cdr3_nt: TGTGCCAGTAGACCAACGGGACAGGGACACAATCAGCCCCAGCATTTT

j_call: TRBJ1-2
cdr3_length: 16
d_call: .
v_call: TRBV7-9
clone_size: .
cdr3_aa: CASSLERGGRGNGYTF
cdr3_nt: TGTGCCAGCAGCTTAGAAAGGGGGGGCAGAGGAAATGGCTACACCTTC

j_call: TRBJ1-5
cdr3_length: 17
d_call: .
v_call: TRBV23-1
clone_size: .
cdr3_aa: CASSQSRRGNSNQPQHF
cdr3_nt: TGCGCCAGCAGTCAGTCGAGACGGGGGAATAGCAATCAGCCCCAGCATTTT

j_call: TRBJ1-1
cdr3_length: 15
d_call: .
v_call: TRBV6-5
clone_size: .
cdr3_aa: CASRTRGGGGTEAFF
cdr3_nt: TGTGCCAGCAGAACTCGGGGGGGCGGGGGCACTGAAGCTTTCTTT

j_call: TRBJ1-1
cdr3_length: 15
d_call: .
v_call: TRBV6-5
clone_size: .
cdr3_aa: CASSYSYRGVTEAFF
cdr3_nt: TGTGCCAGCAGTTACTCTTATCGGGGAGTCACTGAAGCTTTCTTT

j_call: TRBJ1-1
cdr3_length: 16
d_call: .
v_call: TRBV5-5
clone_size: .
cdr3_aa: CASSLSGQGTNTEAFF
cdr3_nt: TGTGCCAGCAGCTTGTCGGGCCAGGGGACGAACACTGAAGCTTTCTTT

j_call: TRBJ2-3
cdr3_length: 15
d_call: .
v_call: TRBV4-2
clone_size: .
cdr3_aa: CASSQEARNTDTQYF
cdr3_nt: TGTGCCAGCAGCCAAGAAGCACGCAACACAGATACGCAGTATTTT

j_call: TRBJ1-3
cdr3_length: 16
d_call: .
v_call: TRBV9
clone_size: .
cdr3_aa: CASSVSGASSGNTIYF
cdr3_nt: TGTGCCAGCAGCGTATCTGGGGCCAGCTCTGGAAACACCATATATTTT

j_call: TRBJ2-5
cdr3_length: 16
d_call: .
v_call: TRBV4-1
clone_size: .
cdr3_aa: CASSQEFEGPRETQYF
cdr3_nt: TGCGCCAGCAGCCAAGAGTTCGAGGGTCCAAGGGAGACCCAGTACTTC

j_call: TRBJ1-1
cdr3_length: 14
d_call: .
v_call: TRBV5-8
clone_size: .
cdr3_aa: CASSLGQVNTEAFF
cdr3_nt: TGTGCCAGCAGCTTGGGACAGGTGAACACTGAAGCTTTCTTT

j_call: TRBJ1-5
cdr3_length: 16
d_call: .
v_call: TRBV28
clone_size: .
cdr3_aa: CASTDKRGYSNQPQHF
cdr3_nt: TGTGCCAGCACCGACAAAAGGGGGTATAGCAATCAGCCCCAGCATTTT